These T cell receptor beta chains were read from a single sample in a study of T cells after somatic rescue of genetic block. TCRdb's table, derived via immunoSEQ multiplex PCR, lists solely in-frame clones and lacks some. Of about 68,000 clones in the sample, about 90% are singletons; the top ten hold about 2.9%. Input material: peripheral blood mononuclear cells (PBMCs). The source of these receptors is a man aged 40-55 years. CDR3s include the opening cysteine and the closing phenylalanine or tryptophan. D genes are given only for firm matches. Expanded clones get a size class; other rows say once, few or many, or leave the size out.

TRBV25-1	.	TRBJ1-2	TRBD1	TGTGCCAGCAGAGGGGGCACCTATGGCTACACCTTC	CASRGGTYGYTF
TRBV5-8	.	TRBJ1-1	.	TGTGCCAGCAGCTGGGCGGAGACAGATGTAAACACTGAAGCTTTCTTT	CASSWAETDVNTEAFF
TRBV10-3	.	TRBJ2-4	TRBD1	TGTGCCATCAGTGAGTTGGGACAGGGAGAAAACATTCAGTACTTC	CAISELGQGENIQYF
TRBV5-4	.	TRBJ1-1	TRBD1	TGTGCCAGCAGCCCGGGACAGGGCAGGACTGAAGCTTTCTTT	CASSPGQGRTEAFF
TRBV19	.	TRBJ1-5	TRBD1	TGTGCCAGTAGTACCGGGACAGGGGATTCTCAGCCCCAGCATTTT	CASSTGTGDSQPQHF
TRBV5-5	once	TRBJ2-2	TRBD1	TGTGCCAGCAGCTTAAGGACAGGGGGATCCACCGGGGAGCTGTTTTTT	CASSLRTGGSTGELFF
TRBV6-6	once	TRBJ1-4	.	TGTGCCAGCAGTTACGCGGGGGATGCCAATGAAAAACTGTTTTTT	CASSYAGDANEKLFF
TRBV30	.	TRBJ2-7	TRBD2	TGTGCCTGGGGGCGGGGGAGTAACGAGCAGTACTTC	CAWGRGSNEQYF
TRBV4-1	.	TRBJ2-7	TRBD1	TGCGCCAGCAGCCAAGACAGGGGGCCCTACGAGCAGTACTTC	CASSQDRGPYEQYF
TRBV4-1	.	TRBJ2-5	TRBD2	TGCGCCAGCAGCCAAGAGGAGGGGCGGAGGGAGGGAGAGACCCAGTACTTC	CASSQEEGRREGETQYF
TRBV4-2	.	TRBJ2-7	TRBD2	TGTGCCAGCAGCAAACTGGGGGGGTCCTACGAGCAGTACTTC	CASSKLGGSYEQYF
TRBV5-4	.	TRBJ2-5	.	TGTGCCAGCAGCTTGGAAGCGGTTGGGGAGACCCAGTACTTC	CASSLEAVGETQYF
TRBV6-6	.	TRBJ1-5	TRBD1	TGTGCCAGCAGGGACAGGTCCCATCAGCCCCAGCATTTT	CASRDRSHQPQHF
TRBV7-2	.	TRBJ1-3	TRBD1	TGTGCCAGCAGCTTATCCGGACAGGGTGGCTCTGGAAACACCATATATTTT	CASSLSGQGGSGNTIYF
TRBV20-1	.	TRBJ2-1	.	TGCAGTGCTTGGGGACACAATGAGCAGTTCTTC	CSAWGHNEQFF
TRBV18	.	TRBJ2-3	.	TGTGCCAGCTCACCACCCGCCAGGGTGAGAACAGATACGCAGTATTTT	CASSPPARVRTDTQYF
TRBV7-2	.	TRBJ2-5	.	TGTGCCAGCAGCCTAAAAGGTCGGGACCTATCCCAAGAGACCCAGTACTTC	CASSLKGRDLSQETQYF
TRBV19	.	TRBJ2-1	.	TGTGCCACACTCCCCTGGGGCACCCCCCACAATGAGCAGTTCTTC	CATLPWGTPHNEQFF
TRBV9	.	TRBJ2-3	TRBD2	TGTGCCAGCAGCGTCGTCGGGGGGGGAGATACGCAGTATTTT	CASSVVGGGDTQYF
TRBV14	.	TRBJ1-6	TRBD1	TGTGCCAGCAGCCAGGGACAGGGGTACGGGTCACCCCTCCACTTT	CASSQGQGYGSPLHF
TRBV11-2	.	TRBJ2-7	.	TGTGCCAGCAGCTCGAGGACGGTTGCCTACGAGCAGTACTTC	CASSSRTVAYEQYF
TRBV9	.	TRBJ2-7	.	TGTGCCAGCAGCGTAGTGCCAGGGGACTACGAGCAGTACTTC	CASSVVPGDYEQYF
TRBV6-5	once	TRBJ1-2	TRBD1	TGTGCCAGCAGTTCCAGGGGGCGCAGCTATGGCTACACCTTC	CASSSRGRSYGYTF
TRBV4-1	.	TRBJ2-5	.	TGCGCCAGCAGCCTACTACACCGAGAGACCCAGTACTTC	CASSLLHRETQYF
TRBV2	.	TRBJ2-2	.	TGTGCCAGCAGTGGAGGGTGGGGGATCGGGGAGCTGTTTTTT	CASSGGWGIGELFF
TRBV7-6	once	TRBJ1-1	TRBD1	TGTGCCAGCAGTACCGGGACAGGGGACACTGAAGCTTTCTTT	CASSTGTGDTEAFF
TRBV18	once	TRBJ2-5	.	TGTGCCAGCTCCCAAGACAGTGGAGAGACCCAGTACTTC	CASSQDSGETQYF
TRBV7-2	few	TRBJ1-3	.	TGTGCCAGCAGCTTAAATGTACCTTCTGGAAACACCATATATTTT	CASSLNVPSGNTIYF
TRBV5-5	.	TRBJ2-2	.	TGTGCCAGCAGCTTTAATAACGGGGAGCTGTTTTTT	CASSFNNGELFF
TRBV6-1	.	TRBJ2-3	TRBD1	TGTGCCAGCAGTGAAGGGGCAGGGGGCAAAATCACAGATACGCAGTATTTT	CASSEGAGGKITDTQYF
TRBV5-8	.	TRBJ1-4	.	TGTGCCAGCAGCTCGCCATGGGGGGGCGGCACTAATGAAAAACTGTTTTTT	CASSSPWGGGTNEKLFF
TRBV10-3	.	TRBJ2-3	.	TGTGCCACCAGGGACGGCACTAGCACAGATACGCAGTATTTT	CATRDGTSTDTQYF
TRBV15	.	TRBJ2-3	TRBD2	TGTGCCACCTATCCGGAGCGGGAGATCGATACGCAGTATTTT	CATYPEREIDTQYF
TRBV2	.	TRBJ2-5	.	TGTGCCAGCAGGGATGGGACGGCCCAAGAGACCCAGTACTTC	CASRDGTAQETQYF
TRBV19	few	TRBJ1-1	.	TGTGCCAGCCAAGGGGAGCGGGAAGTCACTGAAGCTTTCTTT	CASQGEREVTEAFF
TRBV4-2	.	TRBJ2-1	TRBD2	TGTGCCAGCAGCCAGGTCACTAGCGGTGAGCAGTTCTTC	CASSQVTSGEQFF
TRBV30	.	TRBJ1-2	.	TGTGCCTGGAGTGTAAACAGCCCTAACTATGGCTACACCTTC	CAWSVNSPNYGYTF
TRBV2	.	TRBJ1-4	.	TGTGCCAGCAGTTTCAGGGGCGGTAATGAAAAACTGTTTTTT	CASSFRGGNEKLFF
TRBV5-1	.	TRBJ1-3	.	TGCGCCAGCAGCAAGGTACCGACAGCGGATTTACTGGTCGGTCCTGGAAACACCATATATTTT	CASSKVPTADLLVGPGNTIYF
TRBV4-1	.	TRBJ2-3	TRBD2	TGCGCCAGCAGCCAAGAGGGCCCGGGACTAGCGCCGACAGATACGCAGTATTTT	CASSQEGPGLAPTDTQYF
TRBV2	.	TRBJ2-2	.	TGTGCCAGCAGTGGCGGGGTTCGTGCCGGGGAGCTGTTTTTT	CASSGGVRAGELFF
TRBV5-8	.	TRBJ2-2	.	TGTGCCAGCAGACGACCGAACACCGGGGAGCTGTTTTTT	CASRRPNTGELFF
TRBV5-3	.	TRBJ2-7	TRBD2	TGTGCCAGCCTCCGGGCGGGAGAGCCTAGCTCCTACGAGCAGTACTTC	CASLRAGEPSSYEQYF
TRBV2	.	TRBJ2-2	TRBD1	TGTGCCAGCAGTGGACAGGGGAACACCGGGGAGCTGTTTTTT	CASSGQGNTGELFF
TRBV18	.	TRBJ2-6	.	TGTGCCAGCCAATACACGGGGGCTTATGGGGCCAACGTCCTGACTTTC	CASQYTGAYGANVLTF
TRBV28	.	TRBJ2-5	TRBD1	TGTGCCAGCAGTTCCGGGACAGGGGTGCAAGAGACCCAGTACTTC	CASSSGTGVQETQYF
TRBV5-6	.	TRBJ2-7	.	TGTGCCAGCAGCTTCCATTTTGGGAATCAGTACTTC	CASSFHFGNQYF
TRBV4-2	.	TRBJ1-5	.	TGTGCCAGCAGCCTAACAGGCAATAGCAATCAGCCCCAGCATTTT	CASSLTGNSNQPQHF